The next 19 T cell receptor beta chains were all read from a single sample in a study of T cells in Graves' hyperthyroidism and ophthalmopathy. TCR beta CDR3 region amplification was performed from RNA transcripts. RT-PCR in the first round (using the HTBI primer set) targeted the TCR CDR3. TCRdb ran MiXCR on the multiplex PCR reads and lists one entry per CDR3 protein. This sample has about 700,000 distinct CDR3 sequences, with less than 45% found just once. Source material: peripheral blood or thyroid tissue (not recorded which). The receptors here all came from an adult man with Graves' disease, either hyperthyroidism or ophthalmopathy (not recorded which).

This clonotype was seen only a few times. The V and J genes are TRBV12-3 or TRBV12-4 and TRBJ1-4; perhaps TRBD1 as D (5 bases). Between the trimmed V and J ends, which lost 3 bases and 0 bases, there was a span of 17 bases. The CDR3 sequence is 18 residues long. The CDR3 DNA follows: TGTGCCAGCAGTTTTTATTTGGGGGGGAGACCAACTAATGAAAAACTGTTTTTT. Translating it yields CASSFYLGGRPTNEKLFF.

This clonotype has a handful of counts. V usage is TRBV12-3 or TRBV12-4 and J usage is TRBJ1-1; D remains unclear. V lost 6 bases and J 4 bases, leaving 21 bases between the germline ends. The CDR3 consists of 16 residues. CDR3 DNA: TGTGCCAGCAGCCTCCGGATGGCGACTGGCGGCACTGAAGCTTTCTTT. It translates to CASSLRMATGGTEAFF.

The genes are TRBV7-2 and TRBJ2-2, with 12 bases matching TRBD2. The CDR3 is 16 residues long. The germline CDR1 and CDR2 sequences are SGHTA and FQGNSA. Unmatched junction bases numbered 6, after V lost 5 bases and J lost 5 bases. The chain's CDR3 is CASSLGTSGLTGELFF. In DNA form, the CDR3 reads TGTGCCAGCAGCCTTGGGACTAGCGGGCTTACCGGGGAGCTGTTTTTT.

This clonotype was detected many times. V usage is TRBV7-8 and J usage is TRBJ2-5; D gene ambiguous. This CDR3 is built from 13 residues. V was clipped by 1 base and J by 2 bases, with 5 bases between them. CDR1 and CDR2 from the germline V gene are SGHVS and FQNEAQ. DNA of the CDR3: TGTGCCAGCAGCTTAGAGTGGCAAGAGACCCAGTACTTC. Protein product: CASSLEWQETQYF. The whole variable domain, filled in from reference TRBV7-8 and TRBJ2-5, reads GAGVSQSPRYKVAKRGQDVALRCDPISGHVSLFWYQQALGQGPEFLTYFQNEAQLDKSGLPSDRFFAERPEGSVSTLKIQRTQQEDSAVYLCASSLEWQETQYFGPGTRLLVL.

This clonotype was counted at least ten times. This chain connects TRBV20-1 to TRBJ2-7; D may be TRBD2 (6 bases). Germline CDR1 reads DFQATT; CDR2 reads SNEGSKA (reference sequence). This CDR3 has 13 amino acids. Trimming removed 0 bases from V and 6 bases from J, with 12 bases in between. CDR3 sequence reads: CSARDLTRGEQYF. The CDR3 bases are TGCAGTGCTAGAGATCTGACTAGAGGCGAGCAGTACTTC.

This clonotype showed up just once. Since a much larger clone is just one base distant, this may be a read error. The chain has TRBV29-1 and TRBJ2-7; tentatively, D is TRBD2 (5 bases). There are 13 residues in the CDR3. The germline CDR1 and CDR2 sequences are SQVTM and ANQGSEA. The CDR3 sequence is CSVADPASYGQYF. DNA for the CDR3: TGCAGCGTAGCGGACCCTGCTTCCTACGGGCAGTACTTC.

With regard to this clonotype: Its ends do not fully match the called genes, so a read error is possible. The rearrangement joins TRBV20-1 to TRBJ1-4, with 7 nucleotides matching TRBD1. Germline CDR1 reads DFQATT; CDR2 reads SNEGSKA (reference sequence). The CDR3 extends over 12 amino acids. CDR3: CSATYRGEQLFF. DNA of the CDR3: TGCAGTGCTACTTACAGGGGTGAACAACTGTTTTTT.

CDR3 sequence reads: CSARAATEAFF. CDR3 coding DNA: TGCAGTGCCAGGGCGGCCACTGAAGCTTTCTTT. The V and J genes are TRBV29-1 and TRBJ1-1; weak D call: TRBD1 (5 bases). Germline V CDR1 and CDR2: SQVTM, ANQGSEA. The CDR3 is 11 amino acids.

In regard to this clonotype: With a much larger clone just one base away, this may be a read error. This chain connects TRBV15 to TRBJ2-2, with 10 bases identical to TRBD1. The CDR3 runs to 15 residues. CDR1 and CDR2 from the germline V gene are LNHNV and YYDKDF (reference sequence). CDR3 DNA sequence: TGTGCCACCAGCAGAGGGGACAGGGGAACCGGGCAGCTGTTTTTT. Its translation: CATSRGDRGTGQLFF.

The rearrangement joins TRBV25-1 to TRBJ2-5, with TRBD2 matching over 7 bases. The CDR3 is 14 residues long. Germline V gene lookup returns CDR1 MGHDK and CDR2 SYGVNS. Germline trimming cut 8 bases from V and 2 bases from J; bases unmatched to any gene: 8. CDR3 DNA: TGTGCCAGCGCTGGGACGGGGGGTCAAGAGACCCAGTACTTC. Protein sequence: CASAGTGGQETQYF.

The gene calls are TRBV12-3 or TRBV12-4 and TRBJ2-5; 8 positions match TRBD1. Losses at the gene ends were 3 bases for V and 9 bases for J; bases not matched to a gene: 6. This CDR3 has 13 residues. This chain's CDR3 is CASSLLGQGPQYF. The CDR3 coding sequence is TGTGCCAGCAGTTTGCTCGGACAGGGACCCCAGTACTTC.

This clonotype occurred once. J is TRBJ1-5 and V is TRBV5-1, with TRBD1 as a possible D gene (5 bases). CDR1 and CDR2 from the germline V gene are SGHRS and YFSETQ. Trimming cost V 4 bases and J 7 bases, with 12 bases left between them. This CDR3 has 13 residues. The CDR3 loop is CASSPRGGQPQHF. The CDR3 DNA reads TGCGCCAGCAGCCCGCGGGGGGGACAGCCCCAGCATTTT.

There are a few counts of this clonotype. The chain is built from TRBV20-1 and TRBJ1-6, with 11 nucleotides matching TRBD1. Germline V CDR1 and CDR2: DFQATT, SNEGSKA (reference sequence). V shed 0 bases and J 10 bases; nucleotides not matched to a gene: 5. The CDR3 has 15 amino acids. CDR3 protein: CSARETGQGDSPLHF. The CDR3 nucleotides are TGCAGTGCTAGAGAGACGGGACAGGGGGACTCACCCCTCCACTTT.

About this clonotype: A read error may explain this, as a much larger clone is one base away. The gene calls are TRBV2 and TRBJ2-5; TRBD1 aligns across 7 bases. V gave up 3 bases and J gave up 3 bases; unmatched junction bases: 7. The germline gives CDR1 SNHLY, CDR2 FYNNEI. This CDR3 contains 15 residues. The DNA for the CDR3 is TGTGCCAGCAGTGATTACCGACAGGGCGAAGAGACCCAGTACTTC. Amino acids: CASSDYRQGEETQYF.

This clonotype has a single count. V gene TRBV5-4 combines with J gene TRBJ2-2, with D possibly being TRBD2 (5 bases). This CDR3 has 13 amino acids. Germline V gene data show CDR1 as SGHNT and CDR2 as YYREEE (reference sequence). V lost 6 bases and J 3 bases, leaving 9 bases between the germline ends. CDR3 loop: CASTQLDTGELFF. DNA of the CDR3: TGTGCCAGCACCCAACTAGACACCGGGGAGCTGTTTTTT.

This clonotype was seen a handful of times. The rearrangement links TRBV14 to TRBJ1-2; 7 positions agree with TRBD1. Unmatched junction bases numbered 6, after V lost 4 bases and J lost 10 bases. The CDR3 is 12 amino acids. Per the germline V gene, CDR1 is SGHDN and CDR2 is FVKESK. The CDR3 sequence is CASSRRTGDYTF. CDR3 sequence (DNA): TGTGCCAGCAGCCGGCGTACAGGGGACTACACCTTC.

This clonotype has a count of ten or more. The rearrangement uses TRBV10-2 and TRBJ1-1; D ambiguous. The V gene lost 4 bases and the J gene lost 1 base, with 10 bases spanning the gap. CDR3 size: 14 residues. In germline, CDR1 is WSHSY, CDR2 SAAADI. The CDR3 loop reads CASSVIQGNTEAFF. Written as DNA, the CDR3 is TGCGCCAGCAGTGTAATACAAGGGAACACTGAAGCTTTCTTT.

Details on this clonotype: The junction does not match germline at one end; this may be a read error. The V gene is TRBV7-9, the J gene TRBJ2-2; 11 nucleotides align to TRBD1. CDR1 SEHNR and CDR2 FQNEAQ come from the germline V gene (reference sequence). The CDR3 runs 15 residues. DNA of the CDR3: TGCGCCAGCAGCCCCGGGACAGGGGGGTTTGGGGAGCTGTTTTTT. Its protein product is CASSPGTGGFGELFF.

This rearrangement joins TRBV6-6 to TRBJ1-2; 7 nucleotides match TRBD1. CDR3 size: 13 residues. V lost 7 bases, J lost 4 bases, and 6 bases stayed unmatched. The germline V gene encodes CDR1 MNHNY and CDR2 SVGAGI (reference sequence). DNA for the CDR3: TGTGCCAGCATAGACGACAGGGCCTATGGCTACACCTTC. Amino acid sequence: CASIDDRAYGYTF.